This T cell receptor beta chain was profiled in a study of CD8 T cells in Susac syndrome. With random hexamers, reverse transcription was performed on about 0.5 to 1 ug of RNA. TCRdb independently ran MiXCR on the immunoSEQ multiplex PCR reads; one entry per CDR3 protein. The sample has a few hundred thousand distinct CDR3 sequences; about 90% are singletons. Germline values: CDR1 SGHVS, CDR2 FQNEAQ. The CDR3 length is 15 residues. V lost 2 bases and J lost 6, with 17 bases in between. Sequencing input: CD4+ T cells from PBMCs. This rearrangement joins TRBV7-8 to TRBJ2-7; D possibly uses TRBD1 or TRBD2 (5 bases each). This sequence was found in a human donor with multiple sclerosis. The CDR3: CASSLYPGTRTEQYF. For the CDR3, the DNA is TGTGCCAGCAGCTTATATCCGGGGACGAGGACCGAGCAGTACTTC.